This is a list of T cell receptor beta chains from one sample in a study of blood T cell repertoires in COVID-19. Generated by immunoSEQ multiplex PCR, the TCRdb table keeps only in-frame clones and is missing some. The data show 200,000 or so clones, around nine tenths seen once. The sample consisted of PBMCs or T cells enriched from blood (not recorded which). The receptors here all came from a man aged 25-45 years who had recovered from COVID-19. Each CDR3 is given with its conserved first and last residue. D genes are given only for firm matches. For some rows the clone size is stated as once, few or many, or as a class when expanded; others skip it.

CDR3nt | CDR3aa | j_gene | len | abundance | d_gene | v_gene
TGCGCCAGCAGCCCCGGGGACAGGGATAGCTATGGCTACACCTTC | CASSPGDRDSYGYTF | TRBJ1-2 | 15 | NA | TRBD1 | TRBV5-1
TGTGCCATCAGTGAGCAGGGATTCGAACAGCCCCAGCATTTT | CAISEQGFEQPQHF | TRBJ1-5 | 14 | few | NA | TRBV10-3
TGTGCCAGCAGATTACGTTCCTTTAGGGGACAGGGCATCAATCAGCCCCAGCATTTT | CASRLRSFRGQGINQPQHF | TRBJ1-5 | 19 | NA | TRBD1 | TRBV28
TGCGCCAGCAGCTTTAATGGGGGGGAGCAGTACTTC | CASSFNGGEQYF | TRBJ2-7 | 12 | once | NA | TRBV5-1
TGTGCCAGCAGCTTAGGAAGGGGCGGGAGGGTAGATACGCAGTATTTT | CASSLGRGGRVDTQYF | TRBJ2-3 | 16 | once | TRBD2 | TRBV7-2
TGTGCCAGCACCGCCCGGGACTTAACCTACGAGCAGTACTTC | CASTARDLTYEQYF | TRBJ2-7 | 14 | NA | NA | TRBV28
TGTGCCAGCAGCGTACGTTCCGGACAGGGGGCAGCAGAGACCCAGTACTTC | CASSVRSGQGAAETQYF | TRBJ2-5 | 17 | NA | TRBD1 | TRBV9
TGTGCCAGCAGTTTCGCAACTAATGAAAAACTGTTTTTT | CASSFATNEKLFF | TRBJ1-4 | 13 | NA | NA | TRBV28
TGTGCCAGCAGTCCTACTCCTAGAGGAACCTACGAGCAGTACTTC | CASSPTPRGTYEQYF | TRBJ2-7 | 15 | NA | NA | TRBV6-5
TGTGCCAGCAGTTTATTCGGTGAGCAGTTCTTC | CASSLFGEQFF | TRBJ2-1 | 11 | once | NA | TRBV28
TGCGCCAGCAGCTCAGCGGTCCAAGAGACCCAGTACTTC | CASSSAVQETQYF | TRBJ2-5 | 13 | NA | NA | TRBV5-1
TGTGCCAGCAGTTTCGACACCGGGGAGCTGTTTTTT | CASSFDTGELFF | TRBJ2-2 | 12 | NA | NA | TRBV6-5
TGTGCCATCAGTGGAAGGTTGGGGGGTGAAGAGCTGTTTTTT | CAISGRLGGEELFF | TRBJ2-2 | 14 | NA | NA | TRBV10-3